These 8 T cell receptor beta chains originate from one sample sequenced in a study of blood T cell repertoires in COVID-19. The protocol was immunoSEQ multiplex PCR, while the TCRdb copy is restricted to in-frame clones and leaves out a portion. The sample gives over 25,000 clones, 80% to 90% of which show up once; roughly 16% is in the top ten. Source material: peripheral blood. These receptors all stem from an older man with acute or convalescent COVID-19.

The chain employs TRBV7-3 and TRBJ1-1, with D possibly being TRBD1 (6 bases). The length of the CDR3 is 13 residues. Trimming stripped 1 base from V and 8 bases from J, with 11 bases between. Germline CDR1 reads SGHTA; CDR2 reads FQGTGA. CDR3 amino acids: CASSLITGLEAFF. For the CDR3, the DNA is TGTGCCAGCAGCTTAATAACAGGGTTGGAAGCTTTCTTT.

The chain employs TRBV15 and TRBJ2-1, with D tentatively TRBD2 (6 bases). Trimming took off 4 bases at V and 0 bases at J, with 13 bases between the two ends. This CDR3 is built from 16 residues. From germline, CDR1 is LNHNV and CDR2 YYDKDF (reference sequence). The CDR3 coding sequence is TGTGCCACCAGCATTTCAACGGGACTCTCCTACAATGAGCAGTTCTTC. This translates into CATSISTGLSYNEQFF.

This clone was seen a single time. The chain links TRBV19 to TRBJ1-5, with 8 bases fitting TRBD1. The CDR3 length is 16 residues. Per the germline V gene, CDR1 is LNHDA and CDR2 is SQIVND (reference sequence). V lost 5 bases to trimming and J lost 3 bases; unmatched junction nucleotides: 9. CDR3 coding DNA: TGTGCCAGTAGTTCCTGGACAGGGTACGACAATCAGCCCCAGCATTTT. Translating gives CASSSWTGYDNQPQHF.

The chain links TRBV18 to TRBJ1-5; D may be TRBD1 (5 bases). Germline-derived CDR1 and CDR2 are KGHSH and LQKENI. The CDR3 is 15 amino acids. V was trimmed by 1 base and J by 4 bases, leaving 11 bases between them. The CDR3 protein is CASSPLRGGNQPQHF. The CDR3 nucleotides are TGTGCCAGCTCACCACTAAGGGGAGGGAATCAGCCCCAGCATTTT.

This chain connects TRBV7-8 to TRBJ2-5, with D possibly being TRBD2 (6 bases). CDR1 is SGHVS and CDR2 is FQNEAQ in the germline V gene. This CDR3 is built from 17 residues. V was clipped by 1 base and J by 5 bases, with 20 bases between them. CDR3 protein: CASSLGGGGVQVETQYF. Written as DNA, the CDR3 is TGTGCCAGCAGCTTAGGGGGTGGAGGGGTCCAGGTGGAGACCCAGTACTTC.

The J gene is TRBJ1-5, the V gene TRBV15; TRBD1 aligns across 7 bases. V shed 6 bases, J shed 3 bases, and the junction held 8 bases outside the gene matches. Germline V gene lookup returns CDR1 LNHNV and CDR2 YYDKDF (reference sequence). The CDR3 is 15 residues long. The chain's CDR3 is CATRPEGTDNQPQHF. The CDR3 DNA reads as TGTGCCACCAGACCGGAGGGGACAGACAATCAGCCCCAGCATTTT.

The chain is built from TRBV28 and TRBJ2-6; D gene ambiguous. The CDR3 has 16 residues. CDR1 and CDR2 from the germline V gene are MDHEN and SYDVKM. V lost 5 bases and J lost 2, with 13 bases in between. In nucleotides, the CDR3 is TGTGCCAGCAGTCCCCCGATAGTTACTGGGGCCAACGTCCTGACTTTC. Protein sequence: CASSPPIVTGANVLTF.

V gene TRBV7-2 combines with J gene TRBJ2-7; TRBD2 is a possible D gene (6 bases). The germline CDR1 and CDR2 sequences are SGHTA and FQGNSA. With 5 bases removed from V and 5 bases from J, the gap between germline ends came to 19 bases. The CDR3 is 15 residues long. CDR3 loop: CASSRDLSGGNEQYF. The CDR3 bases are TGTGCCAGCAGCCGGGACCTATCAGGAGGGAACGAGCAGTACTTC.